This is a list of T cell receptor beta chains from one sample in a study of CD8+ T cells in alopecia areata. Repertoires were generated with immunoSEQ multiplex PCR, while TCRdb's copy carries only in-frame clones and drops some. Among 100,000 to 140,000 clones listed, about four fifths were seen once. The sequencing here drew on CD8+ T cells sorted from blood, taken at week 24, from a patient treated with tofacitinib. The source is a human donor with alopecia areata. The CDR3 runs from the conserved cysteine through the conserved F or W. Each record gives: V gene, clone size, D gene, J gene, CDR3 DNA, CDR3 protein. The D gene is left open where the match is weak. Rows may omit the clone size; those that give it use once, few, many or a size class.

TRBV4-1	NA	NA	TRBJ1-1	TGCGCCAGCAGCCAAGAACTAAGCGTCCGGGGGAATGAAGCTTTCTTT	CASSQELSVRGNEAFF
TRBV29-1	NA	NA	TRBJ1-2	TGCAGCGTTGAGGGGTCGGCGGGAGTCGATGGCTACACCTTC	CSVEGSAGVDGYTF
TRBV19	NA	NA	TRBJ2-7	TGTGCCAGTAGTGAGCTACTTATCTCCTACGAGCAGTACTTC	CASSELLISYEQYF
TRBV7-8	NA	NA	TRBJ2-3	TGTGCCAGCACCCCGGCAGGGCCAGATACGCAGTATTTT	CASTPAGPDTQYF
TRBV6-5	once	NA	TRBJ2-7	TGTGCCAGCAGGTTCGTCTCGCAGGGGCCCTACGAGCAGTACTTC	CASRFVSQGPYEQYF
TRBV6-5	NA	NA	TRBJ2-3	TGTGCCAGCAGTTACTCGGACCGCACAGATACGCAGTATTTT	CASSYSDRTDTQYF
TRBV27	NA	TRBD1	TRBJ2-7	TGTGCCAGCAGTTATGGGACAGGGCGATACGAGCAGTACTTC	CASSYGTGRYEQYF
TRBV6-1	NA	TRBD1	TRBJ1-4	TGTGCCAGCAGTGGAGGGACAGACTCTAATGAAAAACTGTTTTTT	CASSGGTDSNEKLFF
TRBV4-1	NA	TRBD2	TRBJ2-2	TGCGCCAGCAGCCAAGTAACTAGCGGGGACGGGGAGCTGTTTTTT	CASSQVTSGDGELFF
TRBV4-3	NA	NA	TRBJ2-7	TGCGCCAGCAGCCAAGAACCAGGGGTCGACGAGCAGTACTTC	CASSQEPGVDEQYF
TRBV6-6	NA	NA	TRBJ1-2	TGTGCCAGCAGCCCCTGGACAGACAACTATGGCTACACCTTC	CASSPWTDNYGYTF
TRBV4-1	NA	TRBD2	TRBJ2-3	TGCGCCAGCAGCCAGCTCCCCGCCCGGCTAGCGGGGGGCCGGGGCACAGATACGCAGTATTTT	CASSQLPARLAGGRGTDTQYF
TRBV13	NA	NA	TRBJ1-1	TGTGCCAGCAGCTCGGACGAAGCGCCGAACACTGAAGCTTTCTTT	CASSSDEAPNTEAFF
TRBV27	NA	TRBD1	TRBJ2-7	TGTGCCAGCTCGGACAGGGAGACCCTCTACGAGCAGTACTTC	CASSDRETLYEQYF
TRBV7-9	NA	TRBD1	TRBJ1-1	TGTGCCAGCAGAGACAGCGGACAGGGGGAGGGGTCGGACACTGAAGCTTTCTTT	CASRDSGQGEGSDTEAFF